This T cell receptor beta chain was recovered during a study of PD-1 blockade in classical Hodgkin lymphoma. This clone was seen once. Its specificity is not known. Germline V CDR1 and CDR2: MNHNS, SASEGT. Germline trimming cut 6 bases from V and 8 bases from J; bases unmatched to any gene: 7. The CDR3 sequence is 14 residues long. Study-level findings and limits: Although disease activity or prior therapy may be involved, causes of the repertoire differences remain undefined. The study found that TCR diversity rose significantly by C4D1 in CD4+ but not CD8+ cells.

Patients all relapsed after autologous stem cell transplantation, and there was variation in brentuximab vedotin exposure. Some clones are missing from TCRdb's copy, which holds only in-frame ones; the method was immunoSEQ multiplex PCR. The sample has more than 140,000 clones, around 73% seen once. This sequence joins TRBV6-1 and TRBJ1-4; 9 bases match TRBD1. The receptor was derived from a human donor with classical Hodgkin lymphoma. The specimen was peripheral blood mononuclear cells (PBMCs), collected before the second cycle of nivolumab. The CDR3 sequence: CASRRQGVWEKLFF. CDR3 sequence (DNA): TGTGCCAGCAGGAGACAGGGGGTGTGGGAAAAACTGTTTTTT.